This T cell receptor beta chain comes out of a study of shared clonotypes between healthy human individuals. Study-wide points: The study found lower generation probabilities in non-shared clonotypes than in those shared by all four donors. Sequencing depth was expected to affect clonotype sharing among donors.

As regards this clone: Its matching antigen is unknown.

Repertoires were generated with immunoSEQ multiplex PCR, while TCRdb's copy carries only in-frame clones and drops some. The table has 1.5 million to 1.9 million clones, 95% to 99% seen once. This CDR3 region has 14 residues. V lost 5 bases and J 5 bases, leaving 12 bases between the germline ends. Germline V gene sequence: CDR1 SGHNT, CDR2 YENEEA. The rearrangement links TRBV11-3 to TRBJ2-2, with D maybe TRBD1 (5 bases). The receptor's source is a man aged 30 to 39 in good health. Sequenced material: naive CD4+ T cells sorted from blood. As for subset: CD45RA+ positively selected. The CDR3 DNA reads TGTGCCAGCAGCCTGGGGCTGTTGACCGGGGAGCTGTTTTTT. Amino acids: CASSLGLLTGELFF.